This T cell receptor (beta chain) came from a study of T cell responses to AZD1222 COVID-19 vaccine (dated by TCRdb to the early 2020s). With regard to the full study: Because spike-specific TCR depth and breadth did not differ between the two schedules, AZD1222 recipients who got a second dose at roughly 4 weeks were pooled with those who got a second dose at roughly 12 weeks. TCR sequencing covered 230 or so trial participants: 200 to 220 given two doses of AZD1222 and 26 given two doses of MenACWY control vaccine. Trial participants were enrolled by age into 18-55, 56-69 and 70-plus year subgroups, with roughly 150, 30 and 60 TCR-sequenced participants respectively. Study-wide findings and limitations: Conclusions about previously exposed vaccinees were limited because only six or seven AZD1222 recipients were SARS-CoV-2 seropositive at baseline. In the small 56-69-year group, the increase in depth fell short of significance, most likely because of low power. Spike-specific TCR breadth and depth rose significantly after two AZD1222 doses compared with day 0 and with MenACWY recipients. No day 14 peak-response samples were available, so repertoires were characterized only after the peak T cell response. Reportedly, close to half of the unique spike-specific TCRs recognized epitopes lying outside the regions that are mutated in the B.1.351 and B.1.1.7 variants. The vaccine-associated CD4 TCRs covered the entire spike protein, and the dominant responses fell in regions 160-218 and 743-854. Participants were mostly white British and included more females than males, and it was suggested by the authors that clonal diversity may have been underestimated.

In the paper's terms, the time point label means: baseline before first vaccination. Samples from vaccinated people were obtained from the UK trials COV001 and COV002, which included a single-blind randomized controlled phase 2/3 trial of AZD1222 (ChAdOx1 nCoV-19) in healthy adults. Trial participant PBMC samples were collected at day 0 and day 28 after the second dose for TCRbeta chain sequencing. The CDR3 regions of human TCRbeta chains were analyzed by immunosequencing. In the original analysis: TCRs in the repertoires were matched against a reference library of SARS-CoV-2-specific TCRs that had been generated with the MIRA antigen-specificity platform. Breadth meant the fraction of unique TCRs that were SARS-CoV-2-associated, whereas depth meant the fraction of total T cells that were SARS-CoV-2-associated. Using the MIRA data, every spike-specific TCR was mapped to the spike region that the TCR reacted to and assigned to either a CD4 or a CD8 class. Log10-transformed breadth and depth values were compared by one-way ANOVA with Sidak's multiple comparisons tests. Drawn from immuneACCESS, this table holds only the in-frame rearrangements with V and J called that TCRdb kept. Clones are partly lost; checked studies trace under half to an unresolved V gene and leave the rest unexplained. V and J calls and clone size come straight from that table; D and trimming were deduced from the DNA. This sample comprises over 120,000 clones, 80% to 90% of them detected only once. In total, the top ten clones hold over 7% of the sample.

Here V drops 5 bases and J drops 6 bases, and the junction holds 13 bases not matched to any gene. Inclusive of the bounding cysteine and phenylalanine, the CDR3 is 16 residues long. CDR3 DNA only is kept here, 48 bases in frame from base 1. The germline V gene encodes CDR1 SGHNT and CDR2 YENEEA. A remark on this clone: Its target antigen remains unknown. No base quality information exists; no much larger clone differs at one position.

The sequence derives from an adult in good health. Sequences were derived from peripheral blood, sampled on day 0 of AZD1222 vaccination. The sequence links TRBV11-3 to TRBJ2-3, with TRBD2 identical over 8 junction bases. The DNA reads TGTGCCAGCAGCCCCTATACCGGGGGGGCCGGGGATACGCAGTATTTT. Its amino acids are CASSPYTGGAGDTQYF.